The sample holds one count of the clone carrying this TCR beta chain. Its antigen remains unknown. The assay that was used to sequence DNA from cultured CD4+ T cells was the Oncomine TCR Beta short-read assay. One entry per CDR3 protein results from TCRdb running MiXCR on the PCR reads. The repertoire holds 20,000 to 25,000 distinct CDR3 sequences, with roughly two fifths as singletons. Regarding treatment: approximately nine-day PBMC culture with coronavirus spike peptide pools or control peptides (ViraFEST assay). The data were obtained in a study of vaccination and CD4 T cells after COVID-19. Germline lookup yields CDR1 MNHNS and CDR2 SASEGT. V lost 7 bases, J lost 2 bases, and 14 bases lay in between. The CDR3 covers 14 residues.

The sample was CD4+ T cells from blood, cultured in vitro. The sequence derives from a human donor who had recovered from COVID-19. The V gene is TRBV6-1, the J gene TRBJ2-5, with D possibly matching TRBD2 (6 bases). The CDR3 protein is CASNSLAKQETQYF. CDR3 DNA: TGTGCCAGCAACTCTCTAGCGAAACAAGAGACCCAGTACTTC.